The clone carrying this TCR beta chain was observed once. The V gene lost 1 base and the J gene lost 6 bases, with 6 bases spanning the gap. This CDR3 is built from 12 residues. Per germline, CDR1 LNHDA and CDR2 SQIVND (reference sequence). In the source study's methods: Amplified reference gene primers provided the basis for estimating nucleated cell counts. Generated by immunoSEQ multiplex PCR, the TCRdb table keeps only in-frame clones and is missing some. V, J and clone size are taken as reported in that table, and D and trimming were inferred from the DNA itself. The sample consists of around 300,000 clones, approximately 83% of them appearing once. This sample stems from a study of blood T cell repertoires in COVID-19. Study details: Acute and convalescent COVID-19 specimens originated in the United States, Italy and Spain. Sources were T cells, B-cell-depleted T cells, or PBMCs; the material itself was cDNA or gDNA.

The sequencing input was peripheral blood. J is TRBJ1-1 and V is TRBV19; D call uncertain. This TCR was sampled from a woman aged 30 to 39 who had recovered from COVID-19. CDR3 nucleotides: TGTGCCAGTAGTATAGGAGTAGCTGAAGCTTTCTTT. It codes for CASSIGVAEAFF.